The T cell receptor beta chain under discussion was sequenced for a study of response to subunit inactivated influenza vaccine. TCRdb recomputed calls from the RT-PCR reads with MiXCR, one row per CDR3 protein. The sample has more than 550,000 distinct CDR3 sequences, 12% seen once. General observations from the study: Each seasonal flu vaccination may recruit only limited new T cells, authors suggested.

The CDR3 length is 14 residues. Germline V lookup: CDR1 SGDLS, CDR2 YYNGEE. V lost 3 bases, J lost 6 bases, and 5 bases stayed unmatched. As for this clonotype: Its antigen is unidentified.

Source: PBMCs from blood, taken on the day of vaccination. V and J are TRBV9 and TRBJ2-2; 7 nucleotides align to TRBD2. The TCR originated in a man aged 50-59 years who received an inactivated influenza vaccine. Written as DNA, the CDR3 is TGTGCCAGCAGCGGTGGGGGGGTCCCCGGGGAGCTGTTTTTT. Encoded protein: CASSGGGVPGELFF.